The TCR beta chain under discussion was sequenced for a study of tumor and adjacent non-tumor tissue in lung cancer. At the level of the study: The cohort had about a dozen adenocarcinoma, 2 squamous cell and 1 small cell patients.

No cell sorting was done before RNA was extracted from the tissue. More than 3 cm separated this lung sample from the edge of the tumor. Germline CDR1 SNHLY, CDR2 FYNNEI. This CDR3 region has 14 residues. Overall study findings and caveats: Tumor tissue had significantly higher TCR diversity than normal lung. In normal lung, the top 100 clones were significantly more dominant than in tumor.

Regarding this clonotype: Antigen specificity is unknown. The junction departs from the called germline gene at one end, perhaps through a read error.

TCRbeta libraries were built with three rounds of nested PCR, modified from ARM-PCR. MiXCR was run by TCRdb on the multiplex PCR reads, yielding one entry per CDR3 protein. In the table there are about 86,000 distinct CDR3 sequences, around three quarters of which are singletons. Material: distant non-tumor lung tissue. V usage is TRBV2 and J usage is TRBJ1-4, with D unclear. This clonotype was obtained from a woman aged 45-65 years with non-small cell lung cancer. Here the CDR3 DNA reads TGTGCCAACAGTCCCTCTCTTATCGACGAAAAACGGTTTTTT. Translated: CANSPSLIDEKRFF.